Following are 17 T cell receptor beta chains from one sample sequenced in a study of breast tumors, draining lymph nodes, adjacent tissues. TCRdb independently ran MiXCR on the multiplex PCR reads; one entry per CDR3 protein. The data show under 350,000 distinct CDR3 sequences, under 35% seen once. The lymph nodes were axillary draining lymph nodes from breast cancer patients. The specimen sequenced was axillary lymph node tissue. All receptors come from a female donor with breast cancer. Some clones in this sample may be carry-over from other donors' samples.

In the case of this clonotype: One base away lies a much larger clone, so this may be a sequencing read error. The chain is built from TRBV5-1 and TRBJ2-1, with TRBD2 matching 12 bases. Germline values: CDR1 SGHRS, CDR2 YFSETQ. This CDR3 has 15 residues. This CDR3 is CASQTSGSPYNEQSF. CDR3 nucleotides: TGCGCCAGCCAGACTAGCGGGAGCCCCTACAATGAGCAGTCCTTC.

This clonotype was picked up many times. The rearrangement joins TRBV7-8 to TRBJ2-7, with D possibly being TRBD1 or TRBD2 (5 bases each). V lost 3 bases and J 9 bases, leaving 21 bases between the germline ends. This CDR3 contains 15 residues. Per germline, CDR1 SGHVS and CDR2 FQNEAQ. CDR3 DNA sequence: TGTGCCAGCAGCTTGAACACTAATCCGGGACCGACGCAGTACTTC. It encodes CASSLNTNPGPTQYF.

With regard to this clonotype: This could be a read error, since a much larger clone is one nucleotide away. V is TRBV6-5 and J is TRBJ2-7; 12 bases are a match to TRBD2. The CDR3 consists of 16 residues. The germline CDR1 and CDR2 sequences are MNHEY and SVGAGI. The CDR3 protein is CASSHSRTSGAYEQYF. The CDR3, as DNA: TGTGCCAGCAGTCACTCACGGACTAGCGGGGCTTACGAGCAGTACTTC.

This clonotype was counted many times. The gene calls are TRBV4-3 and TRBJ2-3, with 7 bases that match TRBD2. CDR3 size: 17 residues. Germline CDR1 LGHNA, CDR2 YSLEER. The V gene end was trimmed by 0 bases and the J gene end by 2 bases; junction bases not matched to a gene: 8. The DNA for the CDR3 is TGCGCCAGCAGCCAAGAGTTGACTAGCAGATTCACAGATACGCAGTATTTT. It yields the protein CASSQELTSRFTDTQYF.

This clonotype was observed many times. The V and J genes are TRBV20-1 and TRBJ2-3, with a tentative D call TRBD2 (5 bases). Trimming took off 3 bases at V and 2 bases at J, with 6 bases between the two ends. In germline, CDR1 is DFQATT, CDR2 SNEGSKA (reference sequence). The CDR3 loop spans 12 amino acids. The DNA for the CDR3 is TGCAGTGCTAGCGGGGACACAGATACGCAGTATTTT. Translating gives CSASGDTDTQYF.

The chain couples TRBV19 to TRBJ2-5, with 10 bases matching TRBD2. This CDR3 has 13 amino acids. Germline CDR1 LNHDA, CDR2 SQIVND (reference sequence). Losses at the gene ends were 6 bases for V and 4 bases for J; bases not matched to a gene: 2. The CDR3 sequence: CASRRLAGETQYF. CDR3 DNA: TGTGCCAGTAGACGACTAGCGGGAGAGACCCAGTACTTC.

This clonotype was picked up many times. The chain links TRBV7-8 to TRBJ2-1; 8 nucleotides match TRBD2. The germline V gene encodes CDR1 SGHVS and CDR2 FQNEAQ. After removal of 1 base from V and 5 bases from J, the junction contained 4 bases not matched to a gene. This CDR3 is built from 15 residues. CDR3 protein: CASSLGLARHNEQFF. The CDR3 nucleotides are TGTGCCAGCAGCTTAGGACTAGCGCGCCACAATGAGCAGTTCTTC.

V usage is TRBV7-6 and J usage is TRBJ2-2; D not certain. Germline V gene data show CDR1 as SGHVS and CDR2 as FNYEAQ. This CDR3 has 14 amino acids. CDR3 nucleotides: TGTGCTAACAACTTAGTCGGCGACACCGGGGAGCTGTTTTTT. As protein: CANNLVGDTGELFF.

The rearrangement links TRBV4-2 to TRBJ2-3; D ambiguous. The V gene lost 3 bases and the J gene lost 0 bases, with 7 bases spanning the gap. This CDR3 spans 14 amino acids. Germline lookup yields CDR1 LGHNA and CDR2 YNFKEQ. The CDR3 spells CASSQTLSTDTQYF. The CDR3, as DNA: TGTGCCAGCAGCCAGACCCTTAGCACAGATACGCAGTATTTT.

This clonotype showed up many times. J is TRBJ2-3 and V is TRBV13, with no clear D. Germline V CDR1 and CDR2: PRHDT, FYEKMQ (reference sequence). Between the trimmed V and J ends, which lost 3 bases and 0 bases, there was a span of 7 bases. The CDR3 runs 14 residues. The CDR3 nucleotides are TGTGCCAGCAGCTTCCGCCCTAGCACAGATACGCAGTATTTT. Translating gives CASSFRPSTDTQYF.

There are many counts of this clonotype. The chain couples TRBV5-1 to TRBJ2-3; D remains ambiguous. Germline V lookup: CDR1 SGHRS, CDR2 YFSETQ. The V and J ends lost 5 bases and 2 bases respectively, with 12 bases between them. The CDR3 length is 14 residues. CDR3 amino acids: CASRAGAYTDTQYF. DNA for the CDR3: TGCGCCAGCAGAGCCGGAGCTTACACAGATACGCAGTATTTT.

This clonotype was picked up many times. This rearrangement joins TRBV12-3 or TRBV12-4 to TRBJ1-2, with a possible D match to TRBD1 (5 bases). Trimming shortened V by 3 bases and J by 5 bases, and 16 bases separated the two germline ends. The CDR3 has 15 residues. The CDR3 reads CASSFRRDSLYGYTF. In DNA, the CDR3 is TGTGCCAGCAGTTTTAGGCGGGACTCCTTATATGGCTACACCTTC.

To note about this clonotype: This may arise from a read error, as a much more abundant clone is one base away. The V call is TRBV12-3 or TRBV12-4, the J call TRBJ2-1; no firm D call. This CDR3 contains 12 residues. CDR3 region: CASSQWEGEQSF. CDR3 bases: TGTGCCAGCAGTCAATGGGAAGGAGAGCAGTCCTTC.

This clonotype appeared many times. The chain is built from TRBV20-1 and TRBJ2-7; possibly TRBD2 for D (6 bases). Germline V lookup: CDR1 DFQATT, CDR2 SNEGSKA (reference sequence). The CDR3 runs to 14 residues. Trimming took 1 base from V and 3 from J, leaving 13 bases between them. The DNA of the CDR3 is TGCAGTGCTAGAGGACTAGGGACGGGCTACGAGCAGTACTTC. The encoded protein is CSARGLGTGYEQYF.

A word on this clonotype: One end of the junction is discordant with germline, which a read error may explain. J is TRBJ2-5 and V is TRBV9; 9 bases align to TRBD1. In germline, CDR1 is SGDLS, CDR2 YYNGEE. The CDR3 contains 15 residues. For the CDR3, the DNA is TGTGCCAGCAGCGCCTCCGGGACAGGGACGGAGACCCCGTGCTTC. This translates into CASSASGTGTETPCF.

This clonotype was recorded at least ten times. The chain combines TRBV5-5 with TRBJ2-3; no definite D call. Trimming cost V 2 bases and J 6 bases, with 10 bases left between them. Germline V gives CDR1 SGHKS, CDR2 YYEKEE (reference sequence). This CDR3 has 13 amino acids. DNA of the CDR3: TGTGCCAGCAGCTTAGGAGTATCTGATACGCAGTATTTT. Encoded protein: CASSLGVSDTQYF.

This clonotype appeared many times. This chain connects TRBV5-1 to TRBJ2-1, with D possibly matching TRBD2 (8 bases). Trimming shortened V by 2 bases and J by 9 bases, and 15 bases separated the two germline ends. CDR3 length: 14 residues. Germline CDR1 reads SGHRS; CDR2 reads YFSETQ. CDR3 residues: CASSLGTRDSEQFF. CDR3 sequence (DNA): TGCGCCAGCAGCTTAGGGACTAGGGACAGTGAGCAGTTCTTC.